This TCR beta chain was captured in a study of CXCR3-negative and CXCR3-positive naive CD8 T cells (dated 2019 in TCRdb). Regarding the research as a whole: Some 130 million TRB reads were obtained in total, roughly 1.5 +/- 0.3 million reads per library. The diversity and physicochemical repertoire analyses included roughly ten donors pooled from two independent experiments. TRBV-TRBJ cluster analysis included naive subsets from roughly 5 donors and memory cells from 3 donors. The research as a whole found: Compared with CXCR3-negative naive cells, CXCR3-positive naive cells had TRB CDR3s with higher hydrophobicity (lower Kidera factor 4), lower energy, and higher strength and volume indices. Because surface CD5, which is linked to self-reactivity in mice, was comparable between the naive subsets, TCR interaction strength was also inferred from TRB CDR3 physicochemical properties. Naive CXCR3-negative and CXCR3-positive cells from the same donor showed similar TRBV-TRBJ usage, whereas memory cells showed distinct patterns. Freshly isolated PBMCs were used for most assays because CXCR3 expression partially decreased after cryopreservation. Repertoire diversity was comparably high in both naive subsets but much lower in memory CD8+ T cells.

CDR3 length: 15 amino acids, cysteine to phenylalanine. The entry carries no DNA sequence. The germline V gene supplies CDR1 SNHLY and CDR2 FYNNEI. Turning to this clonotype: It has no known antigen specificity.

For every CD8+ T cell subset, approximately 300,000 cells were flow-sorted straight into RLT lysis buffer, and each subset was sorted in triplicate. To exclude memory contaminants, naive CD8+ T cells were stringently defined as CD45RO-CCR7+CD27+CD95-. Peripheral blood mononuclear cells were isolated from buffy coats using standard density gradient centrifugation. Naive CXCR3-negative and CXCR3-positive CD8+ T cells were flow-sorted on a FACSAria III. Total RNA was extracted from sorted cells with an RNeasy Mini Kit. The sequencer listed for this sample is NextSeq 550. The Human TCR Profiling Kit (MiLaboratory) was used to make UMI-labeled 5' RACE TRB cDNA libraries. cDNA synthesis used the entire amount of extracted RNA, and PCR amplification then used the entire amount of cDNA produced. Libraries were prepared in parallel with an identical number of PCR cycles. The original pipeline was this. MIGEC and MiXCR extracted about 50,000 +/- 10,000 unique UMI-labeled TRB cDNA molecules per library, requiring at least two reads per UMI. Each library averaged around 40,000 +/- 10,000 functional in-frame TRB CDR3 nucleotide clonotypes without stop codons. After downsampling to 5000 UMI-labeled TRB molecules per sample, diversity metrics such as normalized Shannon-Wiener and Chao1 were calculated in VDJtools. VDJtools computed clonotype-size-weighted physicochemical properties of the central five CDR3 residues: interaction energy, strength, volume and Kidera factor 4. TCRdb reprocessed the reads, so every CDR3 protein sequence counts as one entry and DNA is not shown. The V and J calls here are based on TCRdb, not the publication. This sample's table carries 40,000 to 55,000 distinct CDR3 sequences. Jointly, the top ten make up 1.6% of the sample.

The receptor was isolated from a human donor in good health. Some clones in this sample may be carry-over from other donors' samples. The sequenced sample consisted of naive CXCR3- CD8+ T cells from blood. Reading the label with the study, this specimen's cell subset or site is: CD45RO-CCR7+CD27+CD95- naive CD8+ T cells lacking CXCR3 (TNR3-). This chain is built from TRBV2 and TRBJ2-3; TCRdb indicates TRBD2, and absent DNA this call remains unverified. The CDR3 corresponds to CASSGTSGSTDTQYF.